What follows are 26 T cell receptor beta chains derived from one specimen sequenced in a study of blood T cell repertoires in COVID-19. The method was immunoSEQ multiplex PCR; TCRdb's version includes in-frame clones alone and lacks a portion of them. The sample holds around 200,000 clones, 75% to 90% seen once. Sequencing input: PBMCs or T cells enriched from blood (not recorded which). These receptors all stem from a woman in her 30s who had been exposed to COVID-19.

The gene calls are TRBV2 and TRBJ1-2; 7 nucleotides line up with TRBD1. Germline V gene lookup returns CDR1 SNHLY and CDR2 FYNNEI. Trimming cost V 6 bases and J 5 bases; bases outside gene matches: 21. This CDR3 has 18 amino acids. DNA for the CDR3: TGTGCCAGCAGGGAAAGTGTAGGCTGGAGACAGGGTTTGTATGGCTACACCTTC. Translation: CASRESVGWRQGLYGYTF.

The chain links TRBV6-6 to TRBJ2-7, with 7 bases that match TRBD2. There are 15 residues in the CDR3. J gave up 4 bases and V 0 bases, and 6 bases lay outside the gene matches. Per the germline V gene, CDR1 is MNHNY and CDR2 is SVGAGI (reference sequence). The CDR3 reads CASSYSMFGGYEQYF. CDR3 bases: TGTGCCAGCAGTTACTCGATGTTCGGGGGGTACGAGCAGTACTTC.

The chain is built from TRBV30 and TRBJ1-4; D unresolved. The CDR3 runs 13 residues. With 4 bases removed from V and 7 bases from J, the gap between germline ends came to 13 bases. Germline V gene data show CDR1 as GTSNPN and CDR2 as SVGIG (reference sequence). CDR3: CAWKARVREKLFF. CDR3 in DNA: TGTGCCTGGAAAGCGCGGGTCCGTGAAAAACTGTTTTTT.

The chain is built from TRBV6-4 and TRBJ1-3; 9 bases agree with TRBD1. There are 21 residues in the CDR3. Germline trimming cut 2 bases from V and 2 bases from J; bases unmatched to any gene: 19. In germline, CDR1 is MRHNA, CDR2 SNTAGT. DNA of the CDR3: TGTGCCAGCAGTGACCAACTGCCGGGACAGGGAAATATCAAAACTGGAAACACCATATATTTT. Encoded protein: CASSDQLPGQGNIKTGNTIYF.

J is TRBJ2-1 and V is TRBV5-5; TRBD2 agrees at 9 bases. The germline gives CDR1 SGHKS, CDR2 YYEKEE (reference sequence). V dropped 4 bases and J dropped 7; count of bases not matched to a gene: 12. The length of the CDR3 is 16 residues. For the CDR3, the DNA is TGTGCCAGCAGCCCTCAGGGCGGGGGGGTTCGGAATGAGCAGTTCTTC. Translating it yields CASSPQGGGVRNEQFF. Filled out from reference TRBV5-5 and TRBJ2-1, the complete variable domain reads DAGVTQSPTHLIKTRGQQVTLRCSPISGHKSVSWYQQVLGQGPQFIFQYYEKEERGRGNFPDRFSARQFPNYSSELNVNALLLGDSALYLCASSPQGGGVRNEQFFGPGTRLTVL.

The J gene is TRBJ1-2, the V gene TRBV5-1; 7 bases match TRBD1. The germline V gene has CDR1 SGHRS and CDR2 YFSETQ. The CDR3 length is 14 residues. Trimming removed 1 base from V and 4 bases from J; junction bases left unmatched: 4. CDR3 protein: CASSLQGDGYGYTF. The DNA of the CDR3 is TGCGCCAGCAGCTTGCAGGGGGATGGCTATGGCTACACCTTC.

The rearrangement uses TRBV29-1 and TRBJ1-4, with a possible D match to TRBD1 (6 bases). The length of the CDR3 is 12 residues. V lost 7 bases and J lost 8, with 14 bases in between. Germline V lookup: CDR1 SQVTM, CDR2 ANQGSEA. The CDR3: CSAGQGREKLFF. CDR3 bases: TGCAGCGCTGGTCAGGGGCGCGAAAAACTGTTTTTT.

J is TRBJ1-2 and V is TRBV7-8; no clear D. The CDR3 length is 14 residues. Germline lookup yields CDR1 SGHVS and CDR2 FQNEAQ. V was cut by 10 bases and J by 7 bases, with 22 bases left in between. Written as DNA, the CDR3 is TGTGCCACCCGGGAGATCCTTAGGTCTAGTGGCTACACCTTC. Amino acids: CATREILRSSGYTF.

This clone has more than one count but fewer than ten. The V call is TRBV10-2, the J call TRBJ2-2; 9 nucleotides align to TRBD1. The ends lost 4 bases at V and 0 bases at J; junction bases unmatched: 6. Looked up from germline, CDR1 is WSHSY and CDR2 is SAAADI. This CDR3 has 17 residues. As DNA, the CDR3 is TGCGCCAGCAGTGTACGACAGGGGGGCGCGAACACCGGGGAGCTGTTTTTT. It yields the protein CASSVRQGGANTGELFF.

Concerning this clone: The same CDR3 arises from other DNA sequences in this sample as well. The gene calls are TRBV18 and TRBJ2-1, with TRBD1 matching 9 bases. The CDR3 totals 15 residues. J was trimmed by 4 bases and V by 2 bases; bases with no gene match: 3. Germline CDR1 is KGHSH and CDR2 is LQKENI. The CDR3 spells CASSPGQGPYNEQFF. Here the CDR3 DNA reads TGTGCCAGCTCACCAGGACAGGGGCCTTACAATGAGCAGTTCTTC. The full variable domain, in which reference TRBV18 and TRBJ2-1 provide the parts outside the CDR3, is NAGVMQNPRHLVRRRGQEARLRCSPMKGHSHVYWYRQLPEEGLKFMVYLQKENIIDESGMPKERFSAEFPKEGPSILRIQQVVRGDSAAYFCASSPGQGPYNEQFFGPGTRLTVL.

The chain couples TRBV6-4 to TRBJ2-2, with a tentative D call TRBD1 (6 bases). The CDR3 has 16 amino acids. CDR1 is MRHNA and CDR2 is SNTAGT in the germline V gene. V dropped 6 bases and J dropped 3 bases, with 17 bases sitting between them. The CDR3 DNA reads as TGTGCCAGCAGCCCCCGAGGACAGAGGGACACCGGGGAGCTGTTTTTT. Amino acid sequence: CASSPRGQRDTGELFF.

The CDR3, as DNA: TGTGCCAGCAGCTTGGACAGCTATAGCAATCAGCCCCAGCATTTT. This encodes CASSLDSYSNQPQHF. The gene calls are TRBV5-5 and TRBJ1-5; D remains unclear. This CDR3 has 15 amino acids. V lost 0 bases, J lost 0 bases, and 7 bases lay in between. CDR1 is SGHKS, CDR2 YYEKEE, per germline (reference sequence).

This clone occurred once. The rearrangement links TRBV19 to TRBJ1-4; D possibly corresponds to TRBD1 (5 bases). The germline V gene has CDR1 LNHDA and CDR2 SQIVND (reference sequence). The V and J ends lost 2 bases and 0 bases respectively, with 10 bases between them. This CDR3 spans 16 amino acids. This chain's CDR3 is CASSIWGDATNEKLFF. Here the CDR3 DNA reads TGTGCCAGTAGTATATGGGGGGATGCAACTAATGAAAAACTGTTTTTT.

This clone was seen a handful of times. V usage is TRBV28 and J usage is TRBJ1-4; 7 bases agree with TRBD1. The V segment lost 5 bases and the J segment 6 bases; nucleotides outside the gene matches: 9. The CDR3 totals 15 residues. Germline V gene data show CDR1 as MDHEN and CDR2 as SYDVKM. CDR3 DNA: TGTGCCAGCAGTGACGCGGGGCAGGGGGATGAAAAACTGTTTTTT. Translation gives CASSDAGQGDEKLFF.

V and J are TRBV9 and TRBJ2-5; 10 bases are shared with TRBD2. V dropped 0 bases and J dropped 7; count of bases not matched to a gene: 9. Germline loops: CDR1 SGDLS, CDR2 YYNGEE. The CDR3 is made up of 16 amino acids. In nucleotides, the CDR3 is TGTGCCAGCAGCGTAGAAGCGGGGGGGTACCTGGGGACCCAGTACTTC. Protein sequence: CASSVEAGGYLGTQYF. Full variable domain (rest looked up from reference TRBV9 and TRBJ2-5): DSGVTQTPKHLITATGQRVTLRCSPRSGDLSVYWYQQSLDQGLQFLIQYYNGEERAKGNILERFSAQQFPDLHSELNLSSLELGDSALYFCASSVEAGGYLGTQYFGPGTRLLVL.

The chain is built from TRBV5-1 and TRBJ2-7; D might be TRBD1 (6 bases). There are 14 residues in the CDR3. V lost 4 bases, J lost 6 bases, and 17 bases lay in between. The germline CDR1 and CDR2 sequences are SGHRS and YFSETQ. The CDR3 coding sequence is TGCGCCAGCAGCGAGATCACAGGGACGGGCGAGCAGTACTTC. Translated, it gives CASSEITGTGEQYF.

This chain links TRBV2 with TRBJ1-2; tentatively, D is TRBD1 (5 bases). The CDR3 runs to 14 residues. Trimming removed 6 bases from V and 4 bases from J, with 15 bases in between. Per germline, CDR1 SNHLY and CDR2 FYNNEI. CDR3 sequence (DNA): TGTGCCAGCAGCCAACGACAGACTCCCTATGGCTACACCTTC. Protein: CASSQRQTPYGYTF.

This chain links TRBV5-6 with TRBJ1-4; D possibly corresponds to TRBD1 (5 bases). The CDR3 has 14 amino acids. Looked up from germline, CDR1 is SGHDT and CDR2 is YYEEEE. Trimming left V 0 bases short and J 7 bases short, with 10 bases between. The CDR3 sequence: CASSLGQGSEKLFF. In DNA form, the CDR3 reads TGTGCCAGCAGCTTGGGGCAGGGAAGTGAAAAACTGTTTTTT.

This clone is a singleton in its sample. At one end, the junction sequence differs from germline, possibly due to a read error. J is TRBJ2-3 and V is TRBV2, with a possible D match to TRBD2 (6 bases). Germline assignment: CDR1 SNHLY and CDR2 FYNNEI. The CDR3 sequence is 14 residues long. CDR3 nucleotide sequence: TGTGCCAGCAGTGAAGCGCGACGAAGCCCGGGACTCTTTTTT. Protein product: CASSEARRSPGLFF.

V gene TRBV28 combines with J gene TRBJ1-3; 8 bases match TRBD1. Germline lookup yields CDR1 MDHEN and CDR2 SYDVKM. CDR3 length: 15 amino acids. The V and J ends lost 5 bases and 4 bases, in that order; junction bases with no gene match: 7. Here the CDR3 reads CASSGQGKGGNTIYF. The DNA of the CDR3 is TGTGCCAGCAGTGGACAGGGCAAGGGCGGAAACACCATATATTTT.

The chain recombines TRBV2 with TRBJ2-3; 9 bases line up with TRBD2. With V trimmed by 2 bases and J by 3 bases, 3 bases remained unmatched. This CDR3 has 15 amino acids. CDR1 SNHLY and CDR2 FYNNEI come from the germline V gene. The CDR3 DNA reads as TGTGCCAGCAGTGAAATAGCGGGGGAGACAGATACGCAGTATTTT. Translated, it gives CASSEIAGETDTQYF.

CDR3 protein: CSARSYSEAFF. The CDR3 DNA follows: TGCAGTGCTAGGTCATACTCGGAAGCTTTCTTT. This chain connects TRBV20-1 to TRBJ1-1, with D hard to call. The CDR3 covers 11 residues. Trimming removed 3 bases from V and 8 bases from J, with 10 bases in between. The germline CDR1 and CDR2 sequences are DFQATT and SNEGSKA (reference sequence).

This clone was detected once. The chain links TRBV7-8 to TRBJ1-2; 10 nucleotides line up with TRBD1. J gave up 8 bases and V 0 bases, and 9 bases lay outside the gene matches. The CDR3 covers 16 residues. The V gene's germline CDR1 is SGHVS and CDR2 FQNEAQ. In nucleotides, the CDR3 is TGTGCCAGCAGCTTAGCTTCGACAGGGGGCTTGGGAGGCTACACCTTC. This translates into CASSLASTGGLGGYTF.

The chain is built from TRBV2 and TRBJ1-1; no firm D call. The V gene lost 6 bases and the J gene lost 4 bases, with 6 bases spanning the gap. This CDR3 has 11 amino acids. CDR1 is SNHLY and CDR2 is FYNNEI in the germline V gene. CDR3 sequence reads: CASRRGTEAFF. The CDR3 bases are TGTGCCAGCAGGCGGGGCACTGAAGCTTTCTTT.

This clone was seen repeatedly, ten times or more. The J gene is TRBJ1-3, the V gene TRBV10-3; TRBD1 matches at 7 bases. Germline loops: CDR1 ENHRY, CDR2 SYGVKD. After removal of 6 bases from V and 7 bases from J, the junction contained 15 bases not matched to a gene. CDR3 length: 16 residues. The CDR3 nucleotides are TGTGCCATCAGCCTACTCCGGGACAGAGTAGGGAACACCATATATTTT. Translation gives CAISLLRDRVGNTIYF.

The chain carries TRBV5-1 and TRBJ2-1; 9 bases align to TRBD1. The V gene end was trimmed by 7 bases and the J gene end by 4 bases; junction bases not matched to a gene: 3. The CDR3 contains 13 residues. The germline gives CDR1 SGHRS, CDR2 YFSETQ. The chain's CDR3 is CASRTGDYNEQFF. DNA of the CDR3: TGCGCCAGCCGGACAGGGGATTACAATGAGCAGTTCTTC. The whole variable domain, filled in from reference TRBV5-1 and TRBJ2-1, reads KAGVTQTPRYLIKTRGQQVTLSCSPISGHRSVSWYQQTPGQGLQFLFEYFSETQRNKGNFPGRFSGRQFSNSRSEMNVSTLELGDSALYLCASRTGDYNEQFFGPGTRLTVL.